This passage covers 13 T cell receptor beta chains from one sample sequenced in a study of tissue T cells after allogeneic stem cell transplantation. Profiled with immunoSEQ multiplex PCR; TCRdb holds only in-frame clones, not every one. The data hold about 16,000 clones, with about 70% observed a single time. Sequencing used spleen. These receptors all come from a female BALB/c mouse in good health. The MHC haplotype of this mouse line is H2-d.

A remark on this clone: Gene and germline names: mouse. The read ends 1 residue before the CDR3 terminus; that terminus is restored from the germline J gene. The J gene is TRBJ2-3, the V gene TRBV20, with 7 bases lining up with TRBD1. Trimming cost V 3 bases and J 1 base; bases outside gene matches: 4. The CDR3 has 14 amino acids. Germline V gives CDR1 GFQATS, CDR2 STVNSAI. The DNA read from the CDR3 is TGTGGTGCTAGACAGGGGTCTGGTGCAGAAACGCTGTAT. It specifies CGARQGSGAETLY. The entire CDR3 reads CGARQGSGAETLYF.

Remarks on this clone: Here the gene names and germline are mouse. From the germline J gene comes the end of the CDR3, since the read stops 1 residue before it. This chain uses TRBV3 with TRBJ2-5, with D unclear. V was clipped by 1 base and J by 6 bases, with 5 bases between them. The CDR3 length is 12 residues. Germline CDR1 SNHLY, CDR2 FYNGKV (reference sequence). CDR3 residues: CASSLEQDTQYF. CDR3 DNA (partial): TGTGCCAGCAGCTTAGAACAGGACACCCAGTAC.

As regards this clone: Genes and germline come from the mouse. The read stops 1 residue short of the end of the CDR3; the missing end is completed from the germline J gene. V usage is TRBV1 and J usage is TRBJ1-4, with TRBD1 as a possible D gene (6 bases). Germline lookup yields CDR1 NSQYPW and CDR2 LRSPGD (reference sequence). Trimming cost V 3 bases and J 2 bases, with 10 bases left between them. The CDR3 spans 15 residues. Partial CDR3 DNA: TGCACCTGCAGTGCGTCAGGGGTCTCCAACGAAAGATTATTT. This translates into CTCSASGVSNERLF. The entire CDR3 protein is CTCSASGVSNERLFF.

Worth noting for this clone: Gene and germline names: mouse. The CDR3 goes on 1 residue after the read ends, and that part is filled in from the germline J gene. The chain combines TRBV13-1 with TRBJ2-1; D is perhaps TRBD1 or TRBD2 (6 bases each). Trimming removed 2 bases from V and 3 bases from J, with 12 bases in between. The CDR3 spans 15 residues. Per the germline V gene, CDR1 is NSHNY and CDR2 is SYGAGN. Partial CDR3 DNA: TGTGCCAGCAGTGAAAGGGAGGGGGGCTATGCTGAGCAGTTC. It translates to CASSEREGGYAEQF. The CDR3 in its entirety is CASSEREGGYAEQFF.

Concerning this clone itself: Genes here carry mouse names. The missing CDR3 end, 1 residue past where the read stops, is filled in from the germline J gene. The V and J genes are TRBV26 and TRBJ2-4; no reliable D call. Deletions cut 0 bases from V and 0 bases from J, with 4 bases between. This CDR3 has 14 residues. The germline V gene encodes CDR1 KGHPV and CDR2 FQNQEV (reference sequence). The CDR3 bases that were read are TGTGCCAGCAGTCTGTCGGGGAGTCAAAACACCTTGTAC. Residues: CASSLSGSQNTLY. The CDR3 in its entirety is CASSLSGSQNTLYF.

A remark on this clone: The gene names given are mouse names. The CDR3 end lies 1 residue beyond the end of the read and is filled in from the germline J gene. This chain uses TRBV13-3 with TRBJ1-1; possibly TRBD1 for D (6 bases). Trimming pared 0 bases from V and 0 bases from J, leaving 6 bases between. This CDR3 has 14 residues. Germline loops: CDR1 NNHDY, CDR2 SYVADS. This chain's CDR3 is CASSDGTANTEVFF. Partial CDR3 DNA: TGTGCCAGCAGTGATGGGACAGCAAACACAGAAGTCTTC.

Worth noting for this clone: Genes and germline come from the mouse. The read is 1 residue too short to cover the CDR3 end, so that end is filled in from the germline J gene. The chain has TRBV1 and TRBJ1-3, with D hard to call. Trimming cost V 0 bases and J 0 bases, with 3 bases left between them. CDR3 size: 14 residues. Germline CDR1 is NSQYPW and CDR2 is LRSPGD (reference sequence). CDR3 DNA (partial): TGCACCTGCAGTGCAGAAAGTTCTGGAAATACGCTCTAT. This sequence encodes CTCSAESSGNTLY. The whole CDR3 sequence reads CTCSAESSGNTLYF.

As for this clone: Gene and germline names: mouse. The sequenced fragment ends 1 residue before the CDR3 boundary, so the rest is inferred from the germline J gene. The J gene is TRBJ2-5, the V gene TRBV19; 9 bases are a match to TRBD1. Germline V gene data show CDR1 as FNHDT and CDR2 as SITEND (reference sequence). V shed 4 bases and J 8 bases; nucleotides not matched to a gene: 5. CDR3 length: 13 residues. The CDR3 reads CASSGQGKGTQYF. The CDR3 DNA, read in part, is TGTGCCAGCAGTGGACAGGGGAAGGGCACCCAGTAC.

Notes on this clone: Germline and genes: mouse. Sequencing ends 1 residue short of the CDR3 end; the germline J gene provides the rest. The V gene is TRBV13-1, the J gene TRBJ2-5; TRBD2 matches at 13 bases. There are 14 residues in the CDR3. V trimming: 4 bases; J trimming: 5 bases; junction bases outside the gene matches: 1. The germline V gene encodes CDR1 NSHNY and CDR2 SYGAGN. The CDR3 protein is CASSWTGGADTQYF. The sequenced CDR3 bases are TGTGCCAGCAGTTGGACTGGGGGGGCAGACACCCAGTAC.

This clone occurred a few times. Any gene name here is a mouse gene name. The CDR3 is cut off 1 residue early in the read; its end comes from the germline J gene. The chain recombines TRBV13-2 with TRBJ1-5; perhaps TRBD1 as D (6 bases). Germline CDR1 and CDR2: NNHNN and SYGAGS (reference sequence). The CDR3 runs to 14 residues. The V end was cut by 5 bases, the J end by 3 bases, with 12 bases between. The CDR3: CASGPGTSNQAPLF. The DNA read from the CDR3 is TGTGCCAGCGGCCCCGGGACATCCAACCAGGCTCCGCTT.

On this clone: One junction end disagrees with the germline gene, perhaps due to a read error. Here the gene names and germline are mouse. The missing CDR3 end, 1 residue past where the read stops, is filled in from the germline J gene. V gene TRBV1 combines with J gene TRBJ2-7, with TRBD1 as a possible D gene (5 bases). CDR1 is NSQYPW, CDR2 LRSPGD, per germline (reference sequence). The CDR3 is 15 residues long. The CDR3 loop is CTCSADQGSSCEQYF. The CDR3 bases that were read are TGCACCTGCAGTGCAGATCAGGGAAGCTCCTGTGAACAGTAC.

About this clone itself: Any gene name here is a mouse gene name. Read data end 1 residue before the CDR3 end; the end is taken from the germline J gene. The genes are TRBV22 and TRBJ1-4; the table's D call of TRBD1 was not tested on the DNA. TRBV22 is a documented pseudogene. The CDR3 extends over 14 amino acids. The DNA read from the CDR3 is TGTGCCAGCAGTTGTCACAGGGGGGACGAAAGATTATTT. Its protein is CASSCHRGDERLF. The full CDR3 reads CASSCHRGDERLFF.

Regarding this clone: The gene symbols are mouse symbols. CDR3 sequence reads: CASSDKNQAPLF. Incomplete CDR3 DNA: TGTGCCAGCAGTGACAAAAACCAGGCTCCGCTT. The rearrangement joins TRBV13-3 to TRBJ1-5; no clear D gene. Coverage ceases 1 residue before the CDR3 finishes, and the germline J gene fills in the end. CDR1 is NNHDY and CDR2 is SYVADS in the germline V gene. CDR3 length: 12 residues. V lost 2 bases to trimming and J lost 4 bases, with 4 bases between them.